The clone carrying this T cell receptor beta chain appeared many times. The target antigen is unknown. This sample stems from a study of identical twins. Study outcomes and limitations: In drawing conclusions, the study used cross-sectional statistical analysis and did not follow the same donors.

CDR1 and CDR2 from the germline V gene are SGHVS and FNYEAQ. The length of the CDR3 is 13 residues. V lost 0 bases and J 5 bases, leaving 7 bases between the germline ends. TCRdb re-analysed the 5' RACE reads in MiXCR, keeping a single row per CDR3 protein. The profile shows 200,000 or so distinct CDR3 sequences, around 6.9% of them singletons. This sample was also put to use in a study of yellow fever vaccine responses in identical twins. This second report adds: Twins' vaccine T cell responses were reported to seem partly convergent and partly personalized.

The receptor comes from a woman aged 18-29 years in good health. V is TRBV7-6 and J is TRBJ1-1, with D unclear. Sequencing was carried out using memory (CD45RO+) T cells sorted from blood. The CDR3 DNA sequence: TGTGCCAGCAGCTTAGCGTTAGGAACTGAAGCTTTCTTT. Its protein is CASSLALGTEAFF.